The rows below give T cell receptor beta chains drawn from one sample of a study of T cell repertoires in cytomegalovirus infection. TCRdb reprocessed the reads via MiXCR and lists one record per CDR3 protein. The sample carries 250,000 to 300,000 distinct CDR3 sequences, roughly 13% recorded once. The sample consisted of PBMCs. The receptors here all came from a human donor in good health (CMV status not recorded). Some clones in this sample may be carry-over from other donors' samples. Both conserved end residues are part of each CDR3. A D gene is named only where the DNA matches it firmly. Not all rows give a size; the values are once, few, many and, for expanded clones, a class.

v_gene	abundance	j_gene	d_gene	CDR3aa	CDR3nt
TRBV20-1	-	TRBJ2-1	-	CSARGGTEQFF	TGCAGTGCTAGAGGAGGCACTGAGCAGTTCTTC
TRBV7-2	many	TRBJ1-5	TRBD1	CASSLERAGQWHF	TGTGCCAGCAGCTTAGAAAGAGCGGGACAGTGGCATTTT
TRBV7-9	many	TRBJ2-5	-	CASSLIGLETQYF	TGTGCCAGCAGCTTAATAGGGTTGGAGACCCAGTACTTC
TRBV6-1	many	TRBJ2-7	TRBD2	CASSSTSGGNYEQYF	TGTGCCAGCAGTTCGACTAGCGGGGGGAACTACGAGCAGTACTTC
TRBV20-1	few	TRBJ2-3	-	CSAGPGATDTQYF	TGCAGTGCTGGACCTGGGGCCACAGATACGCAGTATTTT
TRBV5-4	many	TRBJ2-7	TRBD1	CASSLGGQGAGEQYF	TGTGCCAGCAGCTTGGGGGGACAGGGTGCGGGGGAGCAGTACTTC
TRBV19	-	TRBJ2-7	-	CASAIATSYEQYF	TGTGCCAGTGCGATAGCGACCTCCTACGAGCAGTACTTC
TRBV12-3/TRBV12-4	many	TRBJ1-1	-	CASSFMVDTEAFF	TGTGCCAGCAGTTTCATGGTGGACACTGAAGCTTTCTTT
TRBV20-1	-	TRBJ2-7	TRBD2	CSARSMTSGTYEQYF	TGCAGTGCGCGATCAATGACTAGCGGGACCTACGAGCAGTACTTC
TRBV5-6	-	TRBJ1-1	-	CASSLGISSQAFF	TGTGCCAGCAGCTTGGGCATTTCCAGTCAAGCTTTCTTT
TRBV6-2/TRBV6-3	many	TRBJ1-1	TRBD1	CASSSVPGQGTGTEAFF	TGTGCCAGCAGTTCCGTCCCGGGACAGGGGACGGGCACTGAAGCTTTCTTT
TRBV5-1	few	TRBJ2-5	-	CASSLVRRNLETQYF	TGCGCCAGCAGCTTGGTCAGGCGGAATTTGGAGACCCAGTACTTC
TRBV12-3/TRBV12-4	-	TRBJ1-5	-	CASSLGDVYQPQHF	TGTGCCAGCAGTTTAGGGGACGTATATCAGCCCCAGCATTTT
TRBV7-8	many	TRBJ1-4	-	CASSLVVGASDEKLFF	TGTGCCAGCAGCTTAGTCGTGGGGGCGTCGGATGAAAAACTGTTTTTT
TRBV29-1	many	TRBJ1-2	-	CSVEKGKGYGYTF	TGCAGCGTTGAAAAAGGGAAGGGCTATGGCTACACCTTC
TRBV25-1	many	TRBJ1-5	-	CASSDGLGSGNQPQHF	TGTGCCAGCAGTGATGGGCTGGGGTCGGGCAATCAGCCCCAGCATTTT
TRBV7-2	many	TRBJ1-6	TRBD1	CASSSGTGVGNSPLHF	TGTGCCAGCAGCTCCGGGACAGGGGTAGGAAATTCACCCCTCCACTTT
TRBV2	few	TRBJ2-1	TRBD1	CASKGASRSMGDEQFF	TGTGCCAGCAAGGGGGCTAGTCGGAGTATGGGGGATGAGCAGTTCTTC
TRBV20-1	many	TRBJ2-3	TRBD2	CSAYTGTSGGTDTQYF	TGCAGTGCTTACACCGGGACTAGCGGGGGCACAGATACGCAGTATTTT
TRBV7-2	many	TRBJ2-5	-	CASSSAPGAETQYF	TGTGCCAGCAGCTCGGCACCCGGGGCGGAGACCCAGTACTTC
TRBV11-2	few	TRBJ2-4	-	CASSLVRGNIQYF	TGTGCCAGCAGCCTCGTGCGTGGGAACATTCAGTACTTC
TRBV5-8	once	TRBJ2-7	-	CASSLIISALNYEQYF	TGTGCCAGCAGCTTGATCATTTCAGCTCTCAACTACGAGCAGTACTTC
TRBV7-2	many	TRBJ2-1	TRBD2	CASSLGTSGTYNEQFF	TGTGCCAGCAGCTTAGGTACTAGCGGGACGTACAATGAGCAGTTCTTC
TRBV6-5	few	TRBJ1-4	-	CASSSATEPSEKLFF	TGTGCCAGCAGTTCAGCTACAGAACCCTCAGAAAAACTGTTTTTT
TRBV19	few	TRBJ1-5	TRBD1	CASSKYRGGDQPQHF	TGTGCCAGTAGTAAATACAGGGGGGGCGATCAGCCCCAGCATTTT
TRBV7-9	many	TRBJ1-5	TRBD1	CASSFSGGGQPQHF	TGTGCCAGCAGCTTCTCAGGGGGCGGTCAGCCCCAGCATTTT
TRBV7-6	many	TRBJ2-5	-	CASSPQAMGTQYF	TGTGCCAGCAGCCCACAAGCCATGGGGACCCAGTACTTC
TRBV25-1	-	TRBJ1-4	-	CASSEFGGLEEKLFF	TGTGCCAGCAGTGAATTTGGGGGACTCGAGGAAAAACTGTTTTTT
TRBV20-1	-	TRBJ1-6	TRBD1	CSAYTGGSSYNSPLHF	TGCAGTGCTTACACAGGGGGCAGCTCCTATAATTCACCCCTCCACTTT
TRBV7-2	many	TRBJ2-3	TRBD2	CASSLGLAGAADTQYF	TGTGCCAGCAGCTTAGGACTAGCGGGAGCGGCAGATACGCAGTATTTT
TRBV29-1	-	TRBJ1-2	-	CSVAQALGYTF	TGCAGCGTTGCACAGGCTCTTGGCTACACCTTC
TRBV14	-	TRBJ2-1	TRBD1	CASAQGAWEQFF	TGTGCCAGCGCTCAGGGGGCATGGGAGCAGTTCTTC
TRBV6-2/TRBV6-3	-	TRBJ2-3	-	CASSYGSGSTDTQYF	TGTGCCAGCAGTTACGGTAGCGGCAGCACAGATACGCAGTATTTT
TRBV11-3	many	TRBJ2-7	-	CASSLLGRRRPSYEQYF	TGTGCCAGCAGCTTGCTGGGGCGCCGACGTCCCTCCTACGAGCAGTACTTC
TRBV12-3/TRBV12-4	many	TRBJ2-1	-	CASSLRDRVYNEQFF	TGTGCCAGCAGTTTACGGGATCGAGTCTACAATGAGCAGTTCTTC
TRBV7-2	many	TRBJ2-7	TRBD1	CASRRPGQSYEQYF	TGTGCCAGCAGACGTCCGGGACAGTCCTACGAGCAGTACTTC
TRBV25-1	-	TRBJ1-4	TRBD1	CASSDVGGGNEKLFF	TGTGCCAGCAGTGATGTAGGGGGCGGGAATGAAAAACTGTTTTTT
TRBV6-5	-	TRBJ2-1	TRBD1	CASSRGQGGNEQFF	TGTGCCAGCAGCCGAGGACAGGGCGGCAATGAGCAGTTCTTC
TRBV7-2	many	TRBJ1-2	TRBD1	CASSLDRAVGYGYTF	TGTGCCAGCAGCTTGGACAGGGCGGTTGGCTATGGCTACACCTTC
TRBV7-9	-	TRBJ2-1	-	CASSLEARSYNEQFF	TGTGCCAGCAGCTTAGAGGCGAGATCCTACAATGAGCAGTTCTTC
TRBV5-1	-	TRBJ2-7	-	CASSLDLYEQYF	TGCGCCAGCAGCTTGGACCTTTACGAGCAGTACTTC
TRBV4-2	many	TRBJ2-2	-	CASSQDALGLNGELFF	TGTGCCAGCAGCCAAGATGCGCTAGGACTCAACGGGGAGCTGTTTTTT
TRBV18	-	TRBJ2-1	-	CASSPLNVDYNEQFF	TGTGCCAGCTCACCATTGAATGTGGACTACAATGAGCAGTTCTTC
TRBV20-1	few	TRBJ1-1	-	CSALTGRDRAFF	TGCAGTGCTTTGACAGGCAGAGATCGGGCTTTCTTT
TRBV6-2/TRBV6-3	many	TRBJ2-1	TRBD2	CASIKSGIPYNEQFF	TGTGCCAGCATTAAGAGCGGGATCCCCTACAATGAGCAGTTCTTC
TRBV7-9	-	TRBJ1-5	-	CASSLGAGDGGNQPQHF	TGTGCCAGCAGCTTGGGTGCGGGGGATGGTGGCAATCAGCCCCAGCATTTT
TRBV7-2	-	TRBJ2-3	-	CASSFVPDTQYF	TGTGCCAGCAGCTTTGTTCCAGATACGCAGTATTTT
TRBV7-8	many	TRBJ1-4	-	CASSSLRGRTSNEKLFF	TGTGCCAGCAGCTCACTCCGGGGGCGGACGTCTAATGAAAAACTGTTTTTT
TRBV7-6	many	TRBJ2-1	-	CASSRDGWSNEQFF	TGTGCCAGCAGTCGGGACGGATGGTCCAATGAGCAGTTCTTC
TRBV6-2/TRBV6-3	many	TRBJ1-2	-	CASKKNYGYTF	TGTGCCAGCAAAAAAAACTATGGCTACACCTTC
TRBV7-2	many	TRBJ2-3	TRBD1	CASSPGQTDTQYF	TGTGCCAGCAGCCCGGGACAGACAGATACGCAGTATTTT
TRBV19	few	TRBJ2-7	TRBD1	CASSLTGDYEQYF	TGTGCCAGTAGCCTGACAGGGGACTACGAGCAGTACTTC
TRBV10-3	few	TRBJ1-1	-	CAISEWRAGLNTEAFF	TGTGCCATCAGTGAATGGAGGGCAGGGTTGAACACTGAAGCTTTCTTT
TRBV20-1	-	TRBJ2-5	TRBD1	CSARVLDRGSGETQYF	TGCAGTGCTAGAGTCCTCGACAGGGGATCCGGGGAGACCCAGTACTTC
TRBV29-1	few	TRBJ2-7	TRBD2	CSVRQREKAYEQYF	TGCAGCGTTAGGCAGCGGGAAAAGGCGTACGAGCAGTACTTC
TRBV7-2	many	TRBJ2-3	TRBD2	CASSLVASGTVNTDTQYF	TGTGCCAGCAGCTTAGTGGCTAGCGGGACGGTTAACACAGATACGCAGTATTTT
TRBV4-2	many	TRBJ2-6	-	CASSQGDSNSGANVLTF	TGTGCCAGCAGCCAAGGGGACTCGAACTCTGGGGCCAACGTCCTGACTTTC
TRBV18	-	TRBJ1-1	-	CASSRPTDTEAFF	TGTGCCAGCTCACGACCAACCGACACTGAAGCTTTCTTT